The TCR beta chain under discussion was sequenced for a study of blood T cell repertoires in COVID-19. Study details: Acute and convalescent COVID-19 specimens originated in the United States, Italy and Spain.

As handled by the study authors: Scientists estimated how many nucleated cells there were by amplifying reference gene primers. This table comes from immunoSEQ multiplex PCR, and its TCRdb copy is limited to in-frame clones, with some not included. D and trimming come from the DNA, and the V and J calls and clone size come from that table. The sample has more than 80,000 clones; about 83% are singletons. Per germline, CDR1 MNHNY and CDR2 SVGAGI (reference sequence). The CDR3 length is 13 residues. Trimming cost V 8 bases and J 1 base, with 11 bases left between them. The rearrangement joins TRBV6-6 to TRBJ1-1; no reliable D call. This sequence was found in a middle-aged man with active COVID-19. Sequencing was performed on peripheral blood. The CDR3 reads CASETSGNTEAFF. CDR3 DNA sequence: TGTGCCAGCGAGACTTCTGGGAACACTGAAGCTTTCTTT.